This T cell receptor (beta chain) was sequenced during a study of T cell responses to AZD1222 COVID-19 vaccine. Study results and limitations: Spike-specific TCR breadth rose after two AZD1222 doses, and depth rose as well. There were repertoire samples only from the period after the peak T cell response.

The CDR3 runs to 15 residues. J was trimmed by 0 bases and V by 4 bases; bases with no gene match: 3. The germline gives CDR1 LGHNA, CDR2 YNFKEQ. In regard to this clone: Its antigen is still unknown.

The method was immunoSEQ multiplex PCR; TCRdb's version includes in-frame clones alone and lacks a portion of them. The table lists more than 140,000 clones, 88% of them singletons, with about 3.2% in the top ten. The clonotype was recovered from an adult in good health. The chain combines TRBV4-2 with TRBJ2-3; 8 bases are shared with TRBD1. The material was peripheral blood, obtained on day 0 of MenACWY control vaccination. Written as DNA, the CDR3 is TGTGCCAGCAGCCTAGACAGGGGAAGCACAGATACGCAGTATTTT. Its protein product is CASSLDRGSTDTQYF.